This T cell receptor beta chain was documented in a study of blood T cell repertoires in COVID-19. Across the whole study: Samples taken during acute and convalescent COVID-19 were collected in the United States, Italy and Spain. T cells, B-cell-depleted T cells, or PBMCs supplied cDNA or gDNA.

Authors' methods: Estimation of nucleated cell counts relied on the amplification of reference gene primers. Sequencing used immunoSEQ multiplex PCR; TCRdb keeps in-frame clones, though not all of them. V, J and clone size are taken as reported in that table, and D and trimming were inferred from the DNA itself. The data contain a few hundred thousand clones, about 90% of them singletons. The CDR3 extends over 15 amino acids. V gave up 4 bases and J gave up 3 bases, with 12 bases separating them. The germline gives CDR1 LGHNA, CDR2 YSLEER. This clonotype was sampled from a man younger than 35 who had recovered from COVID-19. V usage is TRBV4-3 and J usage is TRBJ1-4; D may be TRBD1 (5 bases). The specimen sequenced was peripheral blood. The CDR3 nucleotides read TGCGCCAGCAGCCCCGACGACAGTTCTAATGAAAAACTGTTTTTT. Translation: CASSPDDSSNEKLFF.